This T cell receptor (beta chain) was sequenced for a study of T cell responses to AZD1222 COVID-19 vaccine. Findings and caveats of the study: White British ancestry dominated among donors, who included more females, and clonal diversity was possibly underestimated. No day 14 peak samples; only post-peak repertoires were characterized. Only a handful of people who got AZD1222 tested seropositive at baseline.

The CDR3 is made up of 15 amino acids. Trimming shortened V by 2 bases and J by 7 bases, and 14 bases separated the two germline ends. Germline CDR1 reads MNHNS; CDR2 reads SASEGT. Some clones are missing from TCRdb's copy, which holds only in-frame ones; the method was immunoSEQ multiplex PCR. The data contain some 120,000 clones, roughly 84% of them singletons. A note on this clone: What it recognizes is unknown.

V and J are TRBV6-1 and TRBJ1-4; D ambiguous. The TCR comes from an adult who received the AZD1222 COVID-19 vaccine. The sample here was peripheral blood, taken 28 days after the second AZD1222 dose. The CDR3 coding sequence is TGTGCCAGCAGTGAACAAAGGGCGCCGGCTGAAAAACTGTTTTTT. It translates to CASSEQRAPAEKLFF.